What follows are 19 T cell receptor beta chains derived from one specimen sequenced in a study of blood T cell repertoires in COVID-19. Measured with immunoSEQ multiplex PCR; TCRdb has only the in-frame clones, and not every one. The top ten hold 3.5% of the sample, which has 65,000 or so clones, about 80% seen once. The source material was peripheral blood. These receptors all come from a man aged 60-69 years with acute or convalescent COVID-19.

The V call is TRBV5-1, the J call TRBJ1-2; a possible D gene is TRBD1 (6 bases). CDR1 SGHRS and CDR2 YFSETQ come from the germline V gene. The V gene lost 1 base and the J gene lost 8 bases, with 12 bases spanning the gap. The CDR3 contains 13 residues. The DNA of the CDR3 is TGCGCCAGCAGCTTGCGGGGACAAAGAGGCTACACCTTC. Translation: CASSLRGQRGYTF.

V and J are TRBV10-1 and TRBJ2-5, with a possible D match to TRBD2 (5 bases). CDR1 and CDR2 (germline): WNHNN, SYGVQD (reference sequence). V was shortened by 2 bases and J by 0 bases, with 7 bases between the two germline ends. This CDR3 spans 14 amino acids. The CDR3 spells CASSEKRHQETQYF. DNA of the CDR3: TGCGCCAGCAGTGAGAAGCGGCACCAAGAGACCCAGTACTTC.

The DNA for the CDR3 is TGTGCCAGCAGCTTGAAGCTACAGGCAACTAATGAAAAACTGTTTTTT. Translated: CASSLKLQATNEKLFF. The gene calls are TRBV5-4 and TRBJ1-4; D is possibly TRBD1 (5 bases). The CDR3 has 16 amino acids. Trimming took 1 base from V and 0 from J, leaving 10 bases between them. Looked up from germline, CDR1 is SGHNT and CDR2 is YYREEE (reference sequence).

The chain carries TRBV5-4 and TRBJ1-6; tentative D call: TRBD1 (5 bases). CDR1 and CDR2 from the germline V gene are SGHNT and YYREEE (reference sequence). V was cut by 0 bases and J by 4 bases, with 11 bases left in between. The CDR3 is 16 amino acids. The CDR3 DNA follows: TGTGCCAGCAGCTTGGGACAGAAGAATTATAATTCACCCCTCCACTTT. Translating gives CASSLGQKNYNSPLHF.

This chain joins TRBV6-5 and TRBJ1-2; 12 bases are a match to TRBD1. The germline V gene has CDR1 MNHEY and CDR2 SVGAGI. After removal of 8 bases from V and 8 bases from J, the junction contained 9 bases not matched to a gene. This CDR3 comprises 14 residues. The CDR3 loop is CASGPGQGAVGYTF. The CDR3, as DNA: TGTGCCAGCGGGCCGGGACAGGGGGCGGTAGGCTACACCTTC.

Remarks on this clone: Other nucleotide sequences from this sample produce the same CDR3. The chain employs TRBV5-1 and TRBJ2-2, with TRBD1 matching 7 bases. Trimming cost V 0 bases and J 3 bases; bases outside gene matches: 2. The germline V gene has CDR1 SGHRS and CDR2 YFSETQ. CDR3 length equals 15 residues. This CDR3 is CASSLEGAHTGELFF. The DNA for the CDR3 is TGCGCCAGCAGCTTGGAGGGGGCTCACACCGGGGAGCTGTTTTTT.

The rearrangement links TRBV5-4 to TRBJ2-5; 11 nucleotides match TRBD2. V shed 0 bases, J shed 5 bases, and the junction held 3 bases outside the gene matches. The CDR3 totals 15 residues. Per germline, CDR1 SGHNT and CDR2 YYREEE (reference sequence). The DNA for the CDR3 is TGTGCCAGCAGCTTGGCGGCTAGCGGGGGGGAGACCCAGTACTTC. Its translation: CASSLAASGGETQYF. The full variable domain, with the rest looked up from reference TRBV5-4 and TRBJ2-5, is ETGVTQSPTHLIKTRGQQVTLRCSSQSGHNTVSWYQQALGQGPQFIFQYYREEENGRGNFPPRFSGLQFPNYSSELNVNALELDDSALYLCASSLAASGGETQYFGPGTRLLVL.

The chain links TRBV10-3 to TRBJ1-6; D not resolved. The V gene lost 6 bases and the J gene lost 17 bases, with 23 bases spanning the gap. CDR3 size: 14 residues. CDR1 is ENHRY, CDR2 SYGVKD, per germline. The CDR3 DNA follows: TGTGCCATCAGCGCCGACATCGCCAACCTCTCCATCCACTTT. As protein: CAISADIANLSIHF.

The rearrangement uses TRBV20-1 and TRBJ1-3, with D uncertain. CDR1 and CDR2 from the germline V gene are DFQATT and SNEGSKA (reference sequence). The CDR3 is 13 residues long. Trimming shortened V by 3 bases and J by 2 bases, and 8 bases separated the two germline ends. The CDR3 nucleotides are TGCAGTGCTAGTCTAGGCACTGGAAACACCATATATTTT. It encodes CSASLGTGNTIYF.

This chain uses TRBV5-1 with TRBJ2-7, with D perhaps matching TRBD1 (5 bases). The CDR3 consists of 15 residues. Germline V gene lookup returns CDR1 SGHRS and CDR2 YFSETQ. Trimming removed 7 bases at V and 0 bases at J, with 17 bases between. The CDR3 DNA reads TGCGCCAGCGGCGAAGCATGGGGCAGCTCCTACGAGCAGTACTTC. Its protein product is CASGEAWGSSYEQYF. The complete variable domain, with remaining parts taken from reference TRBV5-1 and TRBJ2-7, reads KAGVTQTPRYLIKTRGQQVTLSCSPISGHRSVSWYQQTPGQGLQFLFEYFSETQRNKGNFPGRFSGRQFSNSRSEMNVSTLELGDSALYLCASGEAWGSSYEQYFGPGTRLTVT.

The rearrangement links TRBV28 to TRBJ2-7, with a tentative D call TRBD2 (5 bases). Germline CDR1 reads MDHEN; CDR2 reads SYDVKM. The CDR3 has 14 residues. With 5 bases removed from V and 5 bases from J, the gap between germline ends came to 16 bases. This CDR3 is CASSKVPEGDEQYF. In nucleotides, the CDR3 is TGTGCCAGCAGTAAGGTCCCAGAGGGCGACGAGCAGTACTTC.

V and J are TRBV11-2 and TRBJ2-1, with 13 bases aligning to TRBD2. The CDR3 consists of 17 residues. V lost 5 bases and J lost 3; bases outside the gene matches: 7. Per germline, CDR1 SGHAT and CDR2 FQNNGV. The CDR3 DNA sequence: TGTGCCAGCAGCCCATGGACTAGCGGGGGCCTCTACAATGAGCAGTTCTTC. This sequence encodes CASSPWTSGGLYNEQFF.

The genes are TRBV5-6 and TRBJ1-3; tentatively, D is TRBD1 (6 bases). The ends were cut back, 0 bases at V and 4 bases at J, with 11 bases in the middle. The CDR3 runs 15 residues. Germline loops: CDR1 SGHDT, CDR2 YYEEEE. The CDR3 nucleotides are TGTGCCAGCAGCTTGGGATCTACAGGGGGAAACACCATATATTTT. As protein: CASSLGSTGGNTIYF.

In nucleotides, the CDR3 is TGTGCCAGCAGTCCACTGAATCGGGGTTCACCCCTCCACTTT. Protein product: CASSPLNRGSPLHF. The chain is built from TRBV21-1 and TRBJ1-6. TRBV21-1 is reported as a pseudogene. This CDR3 is built from 14 residues.

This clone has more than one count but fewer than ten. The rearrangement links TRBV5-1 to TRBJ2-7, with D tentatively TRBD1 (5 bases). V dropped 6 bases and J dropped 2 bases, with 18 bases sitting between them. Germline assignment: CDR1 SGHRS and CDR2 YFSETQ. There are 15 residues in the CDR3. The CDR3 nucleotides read TGCGCCAGCACCCCAGATTCGTCAGGGCCCTACGAGCAGTACTTC. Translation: CASTPDSSGPYEQYF.

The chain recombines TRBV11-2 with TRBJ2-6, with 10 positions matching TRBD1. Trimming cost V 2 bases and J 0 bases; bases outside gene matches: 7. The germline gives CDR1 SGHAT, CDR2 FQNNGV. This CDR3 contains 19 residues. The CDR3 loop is CASSLRETGGISGANVLTF. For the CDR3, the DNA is TGTGCCAGCAGCTTACGAGAGACAGGGGGCATCTCTGGGGCCAACGTCCTGACTTTC. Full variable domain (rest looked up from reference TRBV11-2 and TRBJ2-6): EAGVAQSPRYKIIEKRQSVAFWCNPISGHATLYWYQQILGQGPKLLIQFQNNGVVDDSQLPKDRFSAERLKGVDSTLKIQPAKLEDSAVYLCASSLRETGGISGANVLTFGAGSRLTVL.

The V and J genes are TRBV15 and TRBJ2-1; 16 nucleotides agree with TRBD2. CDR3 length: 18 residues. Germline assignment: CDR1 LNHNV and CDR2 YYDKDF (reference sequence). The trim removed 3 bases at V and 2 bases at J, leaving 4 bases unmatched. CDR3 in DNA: TGTGCCACCAGCAGTCCGGGACTAGCGGGGGGGGCCTACAATGAGCAGTTCTTC. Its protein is CATSSPGLAGGAYNEQFF.

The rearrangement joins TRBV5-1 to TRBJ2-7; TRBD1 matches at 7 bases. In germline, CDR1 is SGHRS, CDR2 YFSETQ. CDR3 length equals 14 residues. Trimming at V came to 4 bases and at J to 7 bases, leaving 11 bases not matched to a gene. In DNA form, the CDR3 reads TGCGCCAGCAGCCACCAGGGGACAGTGGAAGAGCAGTACTTC. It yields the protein CASSHQGTVEEQYF.

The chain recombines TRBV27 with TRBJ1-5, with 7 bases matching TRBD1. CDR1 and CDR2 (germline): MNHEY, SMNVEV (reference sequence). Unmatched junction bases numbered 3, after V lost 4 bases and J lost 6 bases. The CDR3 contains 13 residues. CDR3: CASSYRGGQPQHF. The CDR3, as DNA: TGTGCCAGCAGTTACAGGGGAGGTCAGCCCCAGCATTTT.